A single sample is the source of the 16 T cell receptor beta chains below, sequenced in a study of vaccination and CD4 T cells after COVID-19. What these receptors recognize is not known. Treatment described: 10-day PBMC culture with coronavirus spike peptide pools or control peptides (ViraFEST assay). Scientists ran DNA taken from cultured CD4+ T cells through the Oncomine TCR Beta short-read assay for sequencing. TCRdb re-called the PCR reads with MiXCR, one entry per CDR3 protein. The data show 5,000 or so distinct CDR3 sequences, with roughly 47% seen just once and about 40% held by the top ten. The starting material was CD4+ T cells from blood, cultured in vitro, obtained after SARS-CoV-2 vaccination. The receptor source for this set is a human donor who had recovered from COVID-19.

This clonotype was seen only a few times. This chain connects TRBV20-1 to TRBJ1-1; D possibly corresponds to TRBD1 (6 bases). Germline V gene data show CDR1 as DFQATT and CDR2 as SNEGSKA (reference sequence). This CDR3 has 14 residues. V was shortened by 4 bases and J by 5 bases, with 17 bases between the two germline ends. The CDR3 reads CSAKEGGGWTEAFF. CDR3 DNA sequence: TGCAGTGCTAAAGAGGGGGGAGGGTGGACTGAAGCTTTCTTT.

The chain joins TRBV12-3 or TRBV12-4 to TRBJ1-1; a weak D match, TRBD1 (5 bases). This CDR3 region has 13 residues. Deletions cut 3 bases from V and 4 bases from J, with 9 bases between. CDR3 region: CASSFSRATEAFF. The CDR3 region has the DNA TGTGCCAGCAGTTTCAGCAGGGCCACTGAAGCTTTCTTT.

This clonotype was observed a few times. The chain couples TRBV6-5 to TRBJ1-1; D is unclear. The V gene's germline CDR1 is MNHEY and CDR2 SVGAGI. V lost 0 bases to trimming and J lost 2 bases, with 10 bases between them. The length of the CDR3 is 15 residues. In DNA, the CDR3 is TGTGCCAGCAGTTACTCGATTCCAGCTAACACTGAAGCTTTCTTT. This gives the protein CASSYSIPANTEAFF.

The chain uses TRBV20-1 and TRBJ2-7; tentative D call: TRBD2 (7 bases). Deletions cut 2 bases from V and 4 bases from J, with 21 bases between. This CDR3 is 16 amino acids long. CDR1 is DFQATT, CDR2 SNEGSKA, per germline (reference sequence). The DNA for the CDR3 is TGCAGTGCTAGACCTTATAGGGGGGGGACGGCGTACGAGCAGTACTTC. This encodes CSARPYRGGTAYEQYF.

This clonotype has only a few counts. The chain has TRBV6-2 or TRBV6-3 and TRBJ1-1; D remains unclear. The length of the CDR3 is 13 residues. V lost 6 bases, J lost 3 bases, and 11 bases lay in between. Germline assignment: CDR1 MNHEY and CDR2 SVGEGT. CDR3 nucleotides: TGTGCCAGCAGACGGATTACCTACACTGAAGCTTTCTTT. It encodes CASRRITYTEAFF.

The genes are TRBV19 and TRBJ1-1, with 8 bases that match TRBD1. CDR3 size: 14 residues. From germline, CDR1 is LNHDA and CDR2 SQIVND (reference sequence). V lost 4 bases, J lost 5 bases, and 6 bases stayed unmatched. The CDR3 reads CASSNGQGWTEAFF. The CDR3 coding sequence is TGTGCCAGTAGTAATGGACAGGGTTGGACTGAAGCTTTCTTT.

In its sample, this clonotype was seen a few times. The V gene is TRBV19, the J gene TRBJ1-2, with D perhaps TRBD1 (5 bases). Germline-derived CDR1 and CDR2 are LNHDA and SQIVND (reference sequence). The CDR3 is 15 amino acids. V was trimmed by 5 bases and J by 5 bases, leaving 18 bases between them. For the CDR3, the DNA is TGTGCCAGTAGTCCCGCCAGGGAATCTCGGTATGGCTACACCTTC. It yields the protein CASSPARESRYGYTF.

The chain joins TRBV30 to TRBJ2-3; D uncertain. The CDR3 totals 13 residues. The germline V and J ends were trimmed by 8 bases and 0 bases, with 12 bases remaining between them. Germline V gene data show CDR1 as GTSNPN and CDR2 as SVGIG (reference sequence). In DNA form, the CDR3 reads TGTGCCAGCAGGAAAACTAGCACAGATACGCAGTATTTT. Its protein product is CASRKTSTDTQYF.

The V gene is TRBV10-2, the J gene TRBJ2-1; tentative D call: TRBD2 (6 bases). The germline gives CDR1 WSHSY, CDR2 SAAADI. The CDR3 contains 18 residues. V was shortened by 4 bases and J by 10 bases, with 29 bases between the two germline ends. The DNA for the CDR3 is TGCGCCAGCAGTGGGGGTCTAGCGTTTCTTGGAATGGTAGGCGAGCAGTTCTTC. Protein product: CASSGGLAFLGMVGEQFF.

This clonotype was detected a few times. The gene calls are TRBV21-1 and TRBJ1-5. TRBV21-1 is annotated as a pseudogene. This CDR3 is 16 amino acids long. CDR3 DNA: TGTGCCAGCAGCAAAACCCTCGGGGATCACAATCAGCCCCAGCATTTT. Residues: CASSKTLGDHNQPQHF.

This rearrangement joins TRBV4-1 to TRBJ1-5; a possible D gene is TRBD1 (5 bases). The CDR3 consists of 17 residues. Looked up from germline, CDR1 is MGHRA and CDR2 is YSYEKL. V lost 0 bases to trimming and J lost 0 bases, with 12 bases between them. Written as DNA, the CDR3 is TGCGCCAGCAGCCAAGATCAGACAGACTATAGCAATCAGCCCCAGCATTTT. As protein: CASSQDQTDYSNQPQHF.

The DNA of the CDR3 is TGTGCCAGCAGCGTGGGACTAGCGGGGGGTGGGGATACGCAGTATTTT. Translation gives CASSVGLAGGGDTQYF. The gene calls are TRBV7-2 and TRBJ2-3; 15 bases align to TRBD2. CDR3 length: 16 amino acids. V shed 5 bases and J 6 bases; nucleotides not matched to a gene: 6. The germline CDR1 and CDR2 sequences are SGHTA and FQGNSA.

This clonotype was recorded a few times. This chain links TRBV28 with TRBJ2-1; D ambiguous. The CDR3 extends over 13 amino acids. Per the germline V gene, CDR1 is MDHEN and CDR2 is SYDVKM. DNA for the CDR3: TGTTCCGCGCTAAGGCTACCCCCCAATGAGCAGTTCTTC. Its translation is CSALRLPPNEQFF.

This clonotype was picked up a small number of times. V usage is TRBV6-1 and J usage is TRBJ1-2, with D possibly being TRBD1 (5 bases). Trimming left V 10 bases short and J 8 bases short, with 29 bases between. The length of the CDR3 is 16 residues. Per germline, CDR1 MNHNS and CDR2 SASEGT. CDR3 loop: CATIPKLVNRPSGYTF. The CDR3 bases are TGTGCCACCATCCCAAAGTTGGTGAACAGGCCCTCAGGCTACACCTTC.

This clonotype showed up just once. V usage is TRBV18 and J usage is TRBJ2-7; TRBD2 aligns across 7 bases. V shed 2 bases and J 0 bases; nucleotides not matched to a gene: 4. This CDR3 has 15 amino acids. Germline loops: CDR1 KGHSH, CDR2 LQKENI. The CDR3 nucleotides are TGTGCCAGCTCACCAAGCGGGGTTTACTCCTACGAGCAGTACTTC. It translates to CASSPSGVYSYEQYF.

This clonotype was seen a few times. The chain joins TRBV5-1 to TRBJ1-5; D is unresolved. The germline gives CDR1 SGHRS, CDR2 YFSETQ. Trimming took 0 bases from V and 3 from J, leaving 10 bases between them. CDR3 length: 15 residues. Here the CDR3 DNA reads TGCGCCAGCAGCTTGGTTGGCGGGGACAATCAGCCCCAGCATTTT. Translating gives CASSLVGGDNQPQHF.